Here is one T cell receptor (beta chain) with its context. This clonotype was picked up a small number of times. The clone's antigen remains unknown. One base away there is no much larger clone; base qualities are not given. This record belongs to a study of response to subunit inactivated influenza vaccine (dated by TCRdb to the late 2010s). For the wider study: Deep quantitative T cell receptor repertoire profiling was used in the study to track responses to a trivalent subunit inactivated influenza vaccine.

Reading from cysteine to phenylalanine, the CDR3 counts 16 amino acids. Of all the DNA, just the CDR3 is kept, 48 bases in frame from base 1. Based on the germline V gene, the CDR1 and CDR2 sequences are SNHLY and FYNNEI. V loses 6 bases, J loses 7 bases, and the germline ends lie 19 bases apart. The investigation overall reported the following: The authors suggested that each seasonal influenza vaccination may recruit only a limited number of new T cells.

Receptor libraries were prepared by RT-PCR. The sequencing machine was an Illumina HiSeq 2500. In TCRdb, the public reads were trimmed at Q25 with fastp and aligned with MiXCR, with productive beta chains retained. Records with the same CDR3 protein are collapsed into one entry carrying the most frequent genes and DNA. The table for this sample lists under 750,000 distinct CDR3 sequences; 10% to 15% of them were counted only once. The ten largest make up roughly 10% of the sample. The clonotype was recovered from a man aged 45-65 years who received an inactivated influenza vaccine. Donor details come from another sample of the same person, matched by shared clones. The chain is encoded by TRBV2 joined to TRBJ1-6; no D gene can be assigned with confidence. The sequenced sample was PBMCs from blood, obtained on the day of vaccination. CDR3 protein: CASRGKERNFNSPLHF. The DNA sequence is given as TGTGCCAGCAGGGGGAAAGAAAGAAACTTCAATTCACCCCTCCACTTT.